This T cell receptor (beta chain) is drawn from a study of T cell repertoires in cytomegalovirus infection (dated by TCRdb to between 2018 and 2021). As for the study more broadly: Recently identified HLA-C-restricted CMV epitopes, whose presentation resists viral immunomodulation, were targeted by peptide stimulations together with well-studied HLA-B-restricted epitopes. The HLA type of each donor mattered for the analysis, because public TCR beta signatures pointed to carriage of CMV infection along with the matching HLA type. Paper-wide results and their limitations: The ex vivo response was dominated by HLA-C-restricted CMV-specific TCR beta clonotypes, which also provided the single most frequent clonotype in two of eight donors. In both this cohort and an independent roughly 350-donor cohort, the cumulative frequency of public TCR beta family members distinguished carriers of CMV infection plus the relevant HLA type.

The instrument given in TCRdb is Illumina HiSeq 1500. TCRdb cleaned the public reads at Q25 with fastp, built clones with MiXCR and kept in-frame beta chains. Each CDR3 protein gets just one entry, which takes the most common genes and DNA from the rows behind it. In this sample the table shows roughly 990,000 distinct CDR3 sequences, around 30% of which occur a single time. The ten largest account for over 12% of the sample. This clonotype was seen many times. Its antigen is not yet known. No qualities accompany the bases; no much larger clone lies one base away. This sample's treatment or condition label indicates: in vitro stimulation with specific CMV peptide epitopes to enrich CMV-specific T cells. Here V drops 4 bases and J drops 3 bases, and the junction holds 4 bases not matched to any gene. The CDR3 runs 14 residues from the cysteine to the phenylalanine. Left in the record is the CDR3 DNA by itself, 42 bases read in frame from the first base. Taken from the germline V gene, the CDR1 and CDR2 loops are KGHSH and LQKENI.

The sequences come from cultured CD8+ T cells from PBMCs, collected from culture after CMV antigen stimulation. The sequence was collected from a human donor in good health (CMV status not recorded). Some clones in this sample may be carry-over from other donors' samples. This receptor chain uses TRBV18 and TRBJ1-2, with 8 bases aligning to TRBD1. The CDR3 region has the sequence CASSLGGQDYGYTF. The DNA reads as follows: TGTGCCAGCTCACTGGGGGGACAGGACTATGGCTACACCTTC. Reference TRBV18 and TRBJ1-2 genes cover what lies past the CDR3, so the full variable domain is NAGVMQNPRHLVRRRGQEARLRCSPMKGHSHVYWYRQLPEEGLKFMVYLQKENIIDESGMPKERFSAEFPKEGPSILRIQQVVRGDSAAYFCASSLGGQDYGYTFGSGTRLTVV.